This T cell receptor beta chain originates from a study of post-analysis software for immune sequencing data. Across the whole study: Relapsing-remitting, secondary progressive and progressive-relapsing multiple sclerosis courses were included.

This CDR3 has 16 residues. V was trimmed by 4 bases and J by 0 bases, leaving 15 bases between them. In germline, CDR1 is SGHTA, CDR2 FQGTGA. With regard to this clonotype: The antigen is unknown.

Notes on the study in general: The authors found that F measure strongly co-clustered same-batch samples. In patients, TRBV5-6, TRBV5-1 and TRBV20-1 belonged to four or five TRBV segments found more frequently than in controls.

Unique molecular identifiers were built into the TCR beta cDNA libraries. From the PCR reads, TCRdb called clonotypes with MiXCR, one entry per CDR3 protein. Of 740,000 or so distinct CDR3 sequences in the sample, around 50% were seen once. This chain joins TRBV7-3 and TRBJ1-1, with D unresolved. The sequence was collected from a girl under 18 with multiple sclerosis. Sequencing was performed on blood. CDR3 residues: CASSYRPTRVNTEAFF. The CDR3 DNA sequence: TGTGCCAGCAGCTACCGACCTACGAGGGTGAACACTGAAGCTTTCTTT.